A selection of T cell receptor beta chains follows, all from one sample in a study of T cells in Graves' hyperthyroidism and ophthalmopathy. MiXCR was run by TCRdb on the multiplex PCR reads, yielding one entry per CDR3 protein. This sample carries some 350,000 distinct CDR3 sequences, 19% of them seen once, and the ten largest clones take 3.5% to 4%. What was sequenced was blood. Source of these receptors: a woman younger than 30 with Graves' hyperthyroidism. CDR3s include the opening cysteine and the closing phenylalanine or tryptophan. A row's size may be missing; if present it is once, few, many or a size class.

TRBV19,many,CASSWTGSCEQYF
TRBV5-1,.,CASSLASYGWETQYF
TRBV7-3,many,CASSSGGNTIYF
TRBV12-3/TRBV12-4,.,CASSGLDEQYF
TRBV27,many,CASRRGQAWEQYF
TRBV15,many,CATRGNTEAFF
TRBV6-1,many,CASSDRGRNGGELFF
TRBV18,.,CASSLWTGQLGIANYGYTF
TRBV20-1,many,CSARDGHQQGGNYEQYF
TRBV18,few,CVSSPPGRGVTNTEAFF
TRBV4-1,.,CASSPEEGRRRPQHF
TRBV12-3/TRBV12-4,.,CASSFRVDQPQHF